The 15 T cell receptor beta chains below all came from one sample that was sequenced in a study of blood T cell repertoires in COVID-19. Using immunoSEQ multiplex PCR, the repertoire was profiled, and TCRdb retains in-frame clones only, with some absent. Among a few hundred thousand clones listed, around four fifths were seen once. Sequencing was carried out using PBMCs or T cells enriched from blood (not recorded which). Receptors were obtained from a young man with acute COVID-19.

The chain joins TRBV3-1 (or the pseudogene TRBV3-2) to TRBJ2-1; maybe TRBD1 (5 bases). The CDR3 has 13 amino acids. In germline, CDR1 is LGHDT, CDR2 YNNKEL (reference sequence). Trimming removed 6 bases at V and 10 bases at J, with 16 bases between. CDR3 nucleotides: TGTGCCAGCAGGATTGGATGGCAGGGAGAGCAGTTCTTC. This codes for CASRIGWQGEQFF.

This chain joins TRBV28 and TRBJ2-3; the match to TRBD2 covers 14 bases. Germline CDR1 and CDR2: MDHEN and SYDVKM. With V trimmed by 6 bases and J by 6 bases, 11 bases remained unmatched. The length of the CDR3 is 17 residues. CDR3 in DNA: TGTGCCAGCAGCTCGCCCGGACTAGCGGGGGGTTTCGATACGCAGTATTTT. This translates into CASSSPGLAGGFDTQYF.

In this sample, this clone turned up once. The chain combines TRBV21-1 with TRBJ2-7; the D segment call TRBD1 is taken from the table without a DNA check. TRBV21-1 is labeled a pseudogene. CDR3 length equals 17 residues. The CDR3: CASSKSHLDSFSYEQYV. DNA for the CDR3: TGTGCCAGCAGCAAATCCCACCTGGACAGTTTCTCCTACGAGCAGTACGTC.

The chain joins TRBV19 to TRBJ1-1; the match to TRBD1 covers 11 bases. This CDR3 is 16 amino acids long. The V gene's germline CDR1 is LNHDA and CDR2 SQIVND (reference sequence). V was clipped by 3 bases and J by 8 bases; unmatched bases: 11. The CDR3 region is CASSILDRGPRREAFF. CDR3 coding DNA: TGTGCCAGTAGTATCCTGGACAGGGGGCCCCGCAGGGAAGCTTTCTTT.

The rearrangement uses TRBV13 and TRBJ2-5; TRBD2 aligns across 8 bases. This CDR3 is 14 amino acids long. Per germline, CDR1 PRHDT and CDR2 FYEKMQ (reference sequence). V was clipped by 4 bases and J by 4 bases; unmatched bases: 5. The CDR3: CASSSTSGIETQYF. The CDR3 nucleotides are TGTGCCAGCAGCTCTACTAGCGGAATAGAGACCCAGTACTTC.

This rearrangement joins TRBV11-2 to TRBJ1-1, with D perhaps matching TRBD1 (5 bases). The CDR3 has 13 amino acids. The germline V and J ends were trimmed by 5 bases and 11 bases, with 18 bases remaining between them. Germline V gene data show CDR1 as SGHAT and CDR2 as FQNNGV. The CDR3 coding sequence is TGTGCCAGCAGCCGGGGGAGTAGGTTTTCGGCTTTCTTT. The encoded protein is CASSRGSRFSAFF.

The rearrangement links TRBV2 to TRBJ1-1; D is ambiguous. V was shortened by 2 bases and J by 6 bases, with 10 bases between the two germline ends. Germline CDR1 SNHLY, CDR2 FYNNEI. The CDR3 sequence is 13 residues long. In DNA, the CDR3 is TGTGCCAGCAGTGAAACCCAGGTCTCTGAAGCTTTCTTT. Its protein is CASSETQVSEAFF.

The chain links TRBV11-2 to TRBJ1-2; 7 bases align to TRBD1. The CDR3 runs 13 residues. J gave up 7 bases and V 7 bases, and 9 bases lay outside the gene matches. Looked up from germline, CDR1 is SGHAT and CDR2 is FQNNGV. The CDR3 coding sequence is TGTGCCAGCACCCCAGACAGGGCGGCTGGCTACACCTTC. It encodes CASTPDRAAGYTF.

The chain carries TRBV6-5 and TRBJ2-2, with no clear D. Germline assignment: CDR1 MNHEY and CDR2 SVGAGI. The CDR3 contains 12 residues. V was clipped by 5 bases and J by 5 bases, with 6 bases between them. CDR3 region: CASSTVTGELFF. The CDR3, as DNA: TGTGCCAGCAGTACAGTAACCGGGGAGCTGTTTTTT.

The V call is TRBV9, the J call TRBJ1-2; D is uncertain. Germline CDR1 and CDR2: SGDLS and YYNGEE. CDR3 length equals 14 residues. Between the trimmed V and J ends, which lost 0 bases and 8 bases, there was a span of 14 bases. The CDR3 DNA reads as TGTGCCAGCAGCGTAGGAATTTTGTCGGGAGGCTACACCTTC. Translating gives CASSVGILSGGYTF.

The chain links TRBV6-5 to TRBJ1-6; a weak D match, TRBD1 (6 bases). Germline CDR1 MNHEY, CDR2 SVGAGI. The CDR3 contains 15 residues. The V end was cut by 0 bases, the J end by 7 bases, with 10 bases between. CDR3 DNA: TGTGCCAGCAGTTACTCGAGGGGGTGGAATTCACCCCTCCACTTT. Residues: CASSYSRGWNSPLHF.

J is TRBJ1-3 and V is TRBV19; D is unresolved. The CDR3 is made up of 14 amino acids. The V gene lost 7 bases and the J gene lost 0 bases, with 10 bases spanning the gap. Germline V gene data show CDR1 as LNHDA and CDR2 as SQIVND (reference sequence). The CDR3 reads CASTQSNSGNTIYF. The CDR3, as DNA: TGTGCCAGTACCCAGTCGAACTCTGGAAACACCATATATTTT.

As to this clone: Germline is not matched at one junction end, which may reflect a read error. The CDR3 reads CASSLVLQGAVNTEAFF. The DNA for the CDR3 is TGTGCCAGCAGCTTGGTCTTACAGGGGGCCGTGAACACTGAAGCTTTCTTT. This chain links TRBV5-1 with TRBJ1-1, with TRBD1 matching 9 bases. This CDR3 spans 17 amino acids. From germline, CDR1 is SGHRS and CDR2 YFSETQ.

The genes are TRBV7-8 and TRBJ1-5; TRBD1 might be the D (5 bases). The CDR3 runs to 15 residues. The germline V gene encodes CDR1 SGHVS and CDR2 FQNEAQ. V lost 2 bases to trimming and J lost 4 bases, with 12 bases between them. The CDR3 bases are TGTGCCAGCAGCTTACTCCGGGGGGATAATCAGCCCCAGCATTTT. Its protein is CASSLLRGDNQPQHF.

The rearrangement links TRBV5-6 to TRBJ2-1; 7 bases are shared with TRBD2. CDR3 length: 16 residues. Germline assignment: CDR1 SGHDT and CDR2 YYEEEE. The V segment lost 0 bases and the J segment 4 bases; nucleotides outside the gene matches: 7. Here the CDR3 DNA reads TGTGCCAGCAGCTTGGGGGTGGGAGGGCCATACAATGAGCAGTTCTTC. This encodes CASSLGVGGPYNEQFF.